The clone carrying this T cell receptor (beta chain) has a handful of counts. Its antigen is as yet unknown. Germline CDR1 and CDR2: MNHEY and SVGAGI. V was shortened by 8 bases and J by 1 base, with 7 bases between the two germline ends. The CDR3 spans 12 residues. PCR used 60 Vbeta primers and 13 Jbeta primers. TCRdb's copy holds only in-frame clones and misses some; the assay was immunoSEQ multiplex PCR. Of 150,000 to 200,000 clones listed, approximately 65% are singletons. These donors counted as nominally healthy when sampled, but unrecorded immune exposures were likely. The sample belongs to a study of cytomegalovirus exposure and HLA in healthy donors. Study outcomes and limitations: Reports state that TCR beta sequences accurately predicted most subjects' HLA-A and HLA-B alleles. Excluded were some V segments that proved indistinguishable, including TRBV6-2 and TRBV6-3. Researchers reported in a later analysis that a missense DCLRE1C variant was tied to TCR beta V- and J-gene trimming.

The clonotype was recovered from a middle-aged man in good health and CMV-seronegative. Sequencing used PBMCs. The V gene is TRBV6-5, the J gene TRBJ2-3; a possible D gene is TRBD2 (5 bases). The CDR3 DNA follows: TGTGCCAGCGGAGGTCGCACAGATACGCAGTATTTT. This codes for CASGGRTDTQYF.